Sequencing of this TCR beta chain was carried out in a study of shared clonotypes between healthy human individuals. Study-level background: Researchers assigned three CD4 naive, three CD4 memory, two CD8 naive and one CD8 memory plate to each donor.

Cells designated naive CD8 were CD45RO-negative and were positively selected for CCR7, with terminally differentiated effector memory CD45RA+ cells excluded. Donors, healthy HIV-negative adults, lacked recent acute infections or vaccinations. Only in-frame clones appear in the TCRdb table, and some are missing; sequencing was by immunoSEQ multiplex PCR. The repertoire consists of about 2.1 million clones, with roughly 95% occurring once and the leading ten covering around 1.8%. Study-level findings and limits: About 5% of naive CD4 clonotypes were shared across four donors. It was anticipated that sequencing depth would influence how many clonotypes donors shared.

The CDR3 length is 15 residues. With V trimmed by 5 bases and J by 5 bases, 7 bases remained unmatched. Germline assignment: CDR1 SGHAT and CDR2 FQNNGV. This clone appeared once. Its antigen is unidentified. The receptor's source is a man in his late teens or twenties in good health. Some clones in this sample may be carry-over from other donors' samples. The genes are TRBV11-2 and TRBJ2-1, with 9 bases that match TRBD1. The source material was naive CD8+ T cells from PBMCs. CDR3 in DNA: TGTGCCAGCAGCCCTGGACAGGGGCTGAACAATGAGCAGTTCTTC. Its protein product is CASSPGQGLNNEQFF. The entire variable domain, with the rest obtained from reference TRBV11-2 and TRBJ2-1, is as follows: EAGVAQSPRYKIIEKRQSVAFWCNPISGHATLYWYQQILGQGPKLLIQFQNNGVVDDSQLPKDRFSAERLKGVDSTLKIQPAKLEDSAVYLCASSPGQGLNNEQFFGPGTRLTVL.